The 23 T cell receptor beta chains reported below all come from one sample, sequenced in a study of cytomegalovirus exposure and HLA in healthy donors. The PCR used 60 Vbeta and 13 Jbeta primers. The table came from immunoSEQ multiplex PCR; TCRdb's copy has only in-frame clones and leaves some out. The sample comprises 140,000 to 150,000 clones, 55% to 85% of which are singletons, and roughly 2.1% rests with the top ten. Sequenced sample: PBMCs. These receptors all stem from a man aged 35 to 55 in good health and CMV-seronegative.

This clone was seen more than once but under ten times. The chain is built from TRBV6-1 and TRBJ1-1; D unclear. V dropped 2 bases and J dropped 11 bases, with 9 bases sitting between them. Germline-derived CDR1 and CDR2 are MNHNS and SASEGT. The CDR3 extends over 11 amino acids. The CDR3 region is CASSESPAAFF. The DNA for the CDR3 is TGTGCCAGCAGTGAAAGCCCCGCCGCTTTCTTT.

A few counts support this clone. This sequence joins TRBV28 and TRBJ1-4, with D possibly being TRBD1 (6 bases). This CDR3 is built from 15 residues. CDR1 and CDR2 (germline): MDHEN, SYDVKM. V lost 6 bases and J 2 bases, leaving 13 bases between the germline ends. In DNA, the CDR3 is TGTGCCAGCAGGCAACAGGGTGCGACTAATGAAAAACTGTTTTTT. Translating gives CASRQQGATNEKLFF.

The chain couples TRBV10-3 to TRBJ2-7; D possibly corresponds to TRBD1 (6 bases). The ends were cut back, 11 bases at V and 2 bases at J, with 13 bases in the middle. This CDR3 spans 12 amino acids. Germline lookup yields CDR1 ENHRY and CDR2 SYGVKD. The CDR3 is CAVRQETYEQYF. The CDR3 DNA is TGTGCCGTGCGACAGGAGACCTACGAGCAGTACTTC.

The chain recombines TRBV29-1 with TRBJ2-7; maybe TRBD2 (5 bases). The germline V and J ends were trimmed by 6 bases and 7 bases, with 19 bases remaining between them. This CDR3 spans 13 amino acids. Germline CDR1 reads SQVTM; CDR2 reads ANQGSEA. In DNA, the CDR3 is TGCAGCGTGAGGGCCCTGGGAGCCGGAGAGCAGTACTTC. Its protein product is CSVRALGAGEQYF.

The chain uses TRBV7-2 and TRBJ1-4; D ambiguous. The CDR3 is 15 amino acids. Per germline, CDR1 SGHTA and CDR2 FQGNSA. The V end was cut by 3 bases, the J end by 4 bases, with 12 bases between. The DNA of the CDR3 is TGTGCCAGCAGCTTGACGGGAGCGCATAATGAAAAACTGTTTTTT. This gives the protein CASSLTGAHNEKLFF.

The chain is built from TRBV9 and TRBJ2-3; D is unresolved. This CDR3 spans 14 amino acids. Per germline, CDR1 SGDLS and CDR2 YYNGEE. Deletions cut 3 bases from V and 2 bases from J, with 10 bases between. The CDR3 is CASSGSGITDTQYF. CDR3 nucleotide sequence: TGTGCCAGCAGCGGATCAGGAATCACAGATACGCAGTATTTT. Together with reference TRBV9 and TRBJ2-3, the CDR3 gives the full variable domain: DSGVTQTPKHLITATGQRVTLRCSPRSGDLSVYWYQQSLDQGLQFLIQYYNGEERAKGNILERFSAQQFPDLHSELNLSSLELGDSALYFCASSGSGITDTQYFGPGTRLTVL.

The genes are TRBV2 and TRBJ1-1, with D maybe TRBD1 (5 bases). V was clipped by 2 bases and J by 4 bases, with 14 bases between them. CDR3 size: 15 residues. The V gene's germline CDR1 is SNHLY and CDR2 FYNNEI. The CDR3 loop is CASSEWGGESTEAFF. The CDR3 nucleotides read TGTGCCAGCAGTGAATGGGGAGGGGAGAGCACTGAAGCTTTCTTT.

The chain joins TRBV29-1 to TRBJ1-1; D might be TRBD1 (5 bases). Looked up from germline, CDR1 is SQVTM and CDR2 is ANQGSEA. The CDR3 has 13 amino acids. Between the trimmed V and J ends, which lost 6 bases and 5 bases, there was a span of 16 bases. The CDR3 DNA follows: TGCAGCGTGCTGGGGGGTTTATGGACTGAAGCTTTCTTT. Translating gives CSVLGGLWTEAFF.

The V and J genes are TRBV5-1 and TRBJ2-1; D might be TRBD1 (5 bases). The CDR3 has 15 amino acids. Germline V gene data show CDR1 as SGHRS and CDR2 as YFSETQ. V lost 0 bases, J lost 6 bases, and 13 bases lay in between. CDR3 nucleotide sequence: TGCGCCAGCAGCTTGGACCCGACAGTGGGCAATGAGCAGTTCTTC. This sequence encodes CASSLDPTVGNEQFF.

V and J are TRBV10-3 and TRBJ2-3; TRBD2 agrees at 10 bases. Germline loops: CDR1 ENHRY, CDR2 SYGVKD. This CDR3 has 16 amino acids. Trimming at V came to 4 bases and at J to 4 bases, leaving 8 bases not matched to a gene. DNA for the CDR3: TGTGCCATCAGTGGGGTTGGACTAGCGGTAGCAGATACGCAGTATTTT. It is translated as CAISGVGLAVADTQYF.

The chain carries TRBV4-2 and TRBJ2-7, with TRBD1 as a possible D gene (5 bases). V gave up 2 bases and J gave up 0 bases, with 17 bases separating them. This CDR3 is built from 17 residues. Germline lookup yields CDR1 LGHNA and CDR2 YNFKEQ. CDR3 protein: CASSQRWDRQISYEQYF. Written as DNA, the CDR3 is TGTGCCAGCAGCCAAAGATGGGATCGACAGATCTCCTACGAGCAGTACTTC.

This sequence joins TRBV10-2 and TRBJ1-1; tentatively, D is TRBD1 (6 bases). Trimming pared 8 bases from V and 0 bases from J, leaving 10 bases between. The length of the CDR3 is 13 residues. Germline assignment: CDR1 WSHSY and CDR2 SAAADI. CDR3 DNA: TGCGCCAGCCTAGGGGGAATGAACACTGAAGCTTTCTTT. Translation gives CASLGGMNTEAFF.

The chain is built from TRBV9 and TRBJ2-3; 8 nucleotides align to TRBD2. This CDR3 comprises 16 residues. Per the germline V gene, CDR1 is SGDLS and CDR2 is YYNGEE. The junction had 10 bases not matched to a gene; V was cut back by 4 bases and J by 3 bases. CDR3 DNA sequence: TGTGCCAGCAGCCCAATGAGCGGGAGAGGGACAGATACGCAGTATTTT. Residues: CASSPMSGRGTDTQYF.

This chain connects TRBV27 to TRBJ1-1; 8 bases agree with TRBD1. This CDR3 comprises 14 residues. V lost 3 bases, J lost 5 bases, and 5 bases stayed unmatched. Germline CDR1 and CDR2: MNHEY and SMNVEV (reference sequence). The CDR3 protein is CASSFARGRTEAFF. In DNA, the CDR3 is TGTGCCAGCAGTTTTGCCAGGGGGCGTACTGAAGCTTTCTTT.

This sequence joins TRBV5-1 and TRBJ2-7, with a tentative D call TRBD2 (5 bases). The CDR3 is made up of 16 amino acids. Germline V lookup: CDR1 SGHRS, CDR2 YFSETQ. Trimming removed 0 bases at V and 2 bases at J, with 15 bases between. The CDR3: CASSLAPGIPPYEQYF. CDR3 in DNA: TGCGCCAGCAGCTTGGCCCCCGGGATCCCGCCCTACGAGCAGTACTTC.

The table lists this clone with a few counts. The J gene is TRBJ1-1, the V gene TRBV20-1, with no clear D. CDR3 size: 11 residues. Trimming left V 0 bases short and J 8 bases short, with 7 bases between. CDR1 DFQATT and CDR2 SNEGSKA come from the germline V gene (reference sequence). CDR3 nucleotides: TGCAGTGCTAGAGAGGACTGGGAAGCTTTCTTT. Protein sequence: CSAREDWEAFF.

The chain couples TRBV9 to TRBJ1-3; no definite D call. CDR1 SGDLS and CDR2 YYNGEE come from the germline V gene. V lost 3 bases, J lost 1 base, and 8 bases lay in between. The length of the CDR3 is 14 residues. The DNA for the CDR3 is TGTGCCAGCAGCGGAACCACTTCTGGAAACACCATATATTTT. It encodes CASSGTTSGNTIYF.

The chain combines TRBV7-6 with TRBJ2-7; 9 positions match TRBD1. Germline V gene lookup returns CDR1 SGHVS and CDR2 FNYEAQ. The CDR3 contains 14 residues. The V segment lost 5 bases and the J segment 6 bases; nucleotides outside the gene matches: 8. The CDR3 loop reads CASSDGTGRVEQYF. The CDR3 nucleotides are TGTGCCAGCAGCGACGGGACAGGGCGAGTCGAGCAGTACTTC.

The chain has TRBV6-6 and TRBJ2-3; 14 bases are shared with TRBD2. The germline V gene has CDR1 MNHNY and CDR2 SVGAGI (reference sequence). V lost 6 bases and J lost 6; bases outside the gene matches: 8. The CDR3 has 16 residues. This chain's CDR3 is CASRSTGLAGDDTQYF. The CDR3 DNA is TGTGCCAGCAGATCTACGGGACTAGCGGGAGATGATACGCAGTATTTT.

This chain connects TRBV5-1 to TRBJ2-3; 10 bases agree with TRBD2. V was clipped by 0 bases and J by 0 bases; unmatched bases: 7. This CDR3 spans 18 amino acids. CDR1 and CDR2 from the germline V gene are SGHRS and YFSETQ. For the CDR3, the DNA is TGCGCCAGCAGCTTGGAGCCTAGCGGGGGCCTAAGCACAGATACGCAGTATTTT. It codes for CASSLEPSGGLSTDTQYF. Full variable domain (outside the CDR3, taken from reference TRBV5-1 and TRBJ2-3): KAGVTQTPRYLIKTRGQQVTLSCSPISGHRSVSWYQQTPGQGLQFLFEYFSETQRNKGNFPGRFSGRQFSNSRSEMNVSTLELGDSALYLCASSLEPSGGLSTDTQYFGPGTRLTVL.

The rearrangement links TRBV7-3 to TRBJ1-2, with D possibly matching TRBD1 (5 bases). The CDR3 length is 13 residues. Germline lookup yields CDR1 SGHTA and CDR2 FQGTGA. The V and J ends lost 5 bases and 8 bases respectively, with 15 bases between them. This chain's CDR3 is CASSPNVGGGYTF. The CDR3 coding sequence is TGTGCCAGCAGCCCAAATGTGGGGGGAGGCTACACCTTC.

The chain uses TRBV19 and TRBJ2-2, with D tentatively TRBD2 (6 bases). V was shortened by 7 bases and J by 1 base, with 13 bases between the two germline ends. In germline, CDR1 is LNHDA, CDR2 SQIVND (reference sequence). This CDR3 comprises 15 residues. The CDR3 coding sequence is TGTGCCAGTACTCGCGGGGACCGGAACACCGGGGAGCTGTTTTTT. It translates to CASTRGDRNTGELFF.

The J gene is TRBJ2-3, the V gene TRBV6-1; 12 nucleotides agree with TRBD2. The CDR3 consists of 15 residues. The V and J ends lost 2 bases and 4 bases, in that order; junction bases with no gene match: 1. Looked up from germline, CDR1 is MNHNS and CDR2 is SASEGT. DNA for the CDR3: TGTGCCAGCAGTGAACTAGCGGGGGGGCCAGATACGCAGTATTTT. Protein sequence: CASSELAGGPDTQYF.